Listed below are T cell receptor beta chains from one sample, sequenced in a study of response to subunit inactivated influenza vaccine. TCRdb re-called the RT-PCR reads through MiXCR, storing one row per CDR3 protein. Seen here are under 950,000 distinct CDR3 sequences, approximately 22% observed once, and the top ten hold about 10%. Sequencing was performed on PBMCs from blood, taken about 5 days after vaccination. The receptor set was obtained from a man in his fifties who received an inactivated influenza vaccine. CDR3s include the opening cysteine and the closing phenylalanine or tryptophan. D genes are given only for firm matches. Clone size is stated in some rows and not others, as once, few, many or a class when expanded.

-,-,TRBV7-9,TRBJ2-7,TGTGCCAGCAGCTCGGACAGCGAGGGGCAGTACTTC,CASSSDSEGQYF
TRBD1,-,TRBV4-3,TRBJ2-1,TGCGCCAGCAGCCAATCACAGGGGGCTTATGGGCAGTTCTTC,CASSQSQGAYGQFF
-,few,TRBV5-1,TRBJ1-1,TGCGCCAGCAGCCCGGGACACAATGGTGGCACTGAAGCTTTCTTT,CASSPGHNGGTEAFF
-,many,TRBV7-2,TRBJ2-3,TGTGCCAGCAGCTTAGTTGTGGCAGATACGCAGTATTTT,CASSLVVADTQYF
TRBD1,few,TRBV6-1,TRBJ2-3,TGTGCCAGCAGTAATCAGCCCAGGACAGGTGCGGATACGCAGTATTTT,CASSNQPRTGADTQYF
-,-,TRBV6-2/TRBV6-3,TRBJ2-1,TGTGCCAGCAACAGGGATAACTACAATGAGCAGTTCTTC,CASNRDNYNEQFF
TRBD2,few,TRBV11-2,TRBJ2-3,TGTGCCAGCAGCTTAAGGAACGGCGGGGGGGCCACAGATACGCAGTATTTT,CASSLRNGGGATDTQYF
-,-,TRBV11-2,TRBJ2-5,TGTGCCAGCAGCCCCTGGGCAGGGGAGGAGACCCAGTACTTC,CASSPWAGEETQYF
TRBD1,many,TRBV29-1,TRBJ2-7,TGCAGCGTTGTACGGGACAGGGGTGAGGAGCAGTACTTC,CSVVRDRGEEQYF
-,-,TRBV7-2,TRBJ2-5,TGTGCCAGCAGCCCCGCTACAGGGTTCATGGAGACCCAGTACTTC,CASSPATGFMETQYF
TRBD1,many,TRBV11-2,TRBJ2-3,TGTGCCAGCAGGGGACAGGGCCCAGATACGCAGTATTTT,CASRGQGPDTQYF
TRBD1,many,TRBV5-1,TRBJ2-3,TGTGCCAGCAGTTTAGGACAGGCGACAGATACGCAGTATTTT,CASSLGQATDTQYF
-,-,TRBV6-1,TRBJ2-7,TGTGCCAGCAGTGAACGGCAGGATGGCCACGAGCAGTACTTC,CASSERQDGHEQYF
-,-,TRBV5-1,TRBJ2-7,TGCGCCAGCAGCCCCGGACTCACCCAAGGTGACGAGCAGTACTTC,CASSPGLTQGDEQYF
-,-,TRBV7-2,TRBJ2-1,TGTGCCAGCAGCTTAGTTTCCGGCGGCGAGCAGTTCTTC,CASSLVSGGEQFF
-,-,TRBV12-3/TRBV12-4,TRBJ2-3,TGTGCCAGCAGTTTCCGCCAGGGGGGTGGTGATACGCAGTATTTT,CASSFRQGGGDTQYF
-,few,TRBV6-5,TRBJ2-4,TGTGCCAGCAGTTACTCCCCGGGGGCAGCCAAAAACATTCAGTACTTC,CASSYSPGAAKNIQYF
-,-,TRBV20-1,TRBJ2-7,TGCAGTGCTAGTTACAGAACCTACGAGCAGTACTTC,CSASYRTYEQYF
-,few,TRBV6-2/TRBV6-3,TRBJ2-7,TGTGCCAGCAGTTACTCGGTGACTAGGGGGCGGCAGTACTTC,CASSYSVTRGRQYF
-,-,TRBV12-3/TRBV12-4,TRBJ1-2,TGTGCCAGCAGTACCAGCCACTATGGCTACACCTTC,CASSTSHYGYTF
-,many,TRBV5-1,TRBJ1-5,TGCGCCAGCAGCTTGGAGCCAGGTCAGCCCCAGCATTTT,CASSLEPGQPQHF
TRBD2,-,TRBV6-5,TRBJ2-3,TGTGCCAGCAGTTACTCCGGGACTAGCGGGGGATCAGATACGCAGTATTTT,CASSYSGTSGGSDTQYF
TRBD1,-,TRBV6-5,TRBJ2-7,TGTGCCAGCAGTTACTCAACGCCAGGGGGCTTTTACGAGCAGTACTTC,CASSYSTPGGFYEQYF
-,-,TRBV4-3,TRBJ2-1,TGCGCCAGCAGCCAAGATGGGGCACCCCTTTACAATGAGCAGTTCTTC,CASSQDGAPLYNEQFF
-,few,TRBV5-4,TRBJ2-7,TGTGCCAGCAGCTTGGTAGGGGGGCTTGAGCAGTACTTC,CASSLVGGLEQYF
-,-,TRBV6-2/TRBV6-3,TRBJ1-1,TGTGCCAGCAGCCTATGGGACGGAACTGAAGCTTTCTTT,CASSLWDGTEAFF
-,few,TRBV6-2/TRBV6-3,TRBJ2-2,TGTGCCAGCATCGGTAGGACCGGCGGCGGGGAGCTGTTTTTT,CASIGRTGGGELFF
-,few,TRBV6-1,TRBJ2-5,TGTGCCAGCAGTCGGGACGCCCAGATGTGGGAGACCCAGTACTTC,CASSRDAQMWETQYF
TRBD1,-,TRBV6-1,TRBJ2-7,TGTGCCAGGAGAACAGGGGGCGCGTGGTCCTACGAGCAGTACTTC,CARRTGGAWSYEQYF
TRBD2,many,TRBV12-3/TRBV12-4,TRBJ2-1,TGTGCCAGCAGTCAACCGGGACTAGCATCTAATGAGCAGTTCTTC,CASSQPGLASNEQFF
-,few,TRBV25-1,TRBJ2-5,TGTGCCAGCAACAGGGAAGAGACCCAGTACTTC,CASNREETQYF
-,-,TRBV12-3/TRBV12-4,TRBJ2-5,TGTGCCAGCAGAACCACCAGCCTAGAGACCCAGTACTTC,CASRTTSLETQYF
-,-,TRBV9,TRBJ2-7,TGTGCCAGCAGCGTAGACGGTTCGGGAGTTTACGAGCAGTACTTC,CASSVDGSGVYEQYF
TRBD1,few,TRBV12-3/TRBV12-4,TRBJ1-3,TGTGCCAGCAGTCCTTCGACAGGGCACGGAAACACCATATATTTT,CASSPSTGHGNTIYF
TRBD2,-,TRBV28,TRBJ2-3,TGTGCCAGCAGTTCCAGAGCGGGAGGGCCCCATGCTACGCAGTATTTT,CASSSRAGGPHATQYF
TRBD1,-,TRBV20-1,TRBJ2-3,TGCAGTGCTAGCTCGAAGGGGAGACAGGGCAGCACAGATACGCAGTATTTT,CSASSKGRQGSTDTQYF
-,few,TRBV7-2,TRBJ2-2,TGTGCCAGCAGCTTAGATGCTAGCACCGGGGAGCTGTTTTTT,CASSLDASTGELFF
-,many,TRBV7-2,TRBJ2-7,TGTGCCAGCAGCCCCCAGCTCTTACCCTACGAGCAGTACTTC,CASSPQLLPYEQYF
-,many,TRBV5-5,TRBJ1-1,TGTGCCAGCAGCTTGGGGGGAAGCGGGTACACTGAAGCTTTCTTT,CASSLGGSGYTEAFF